The T cell receptor (beta chain) under discussion was sequenced for a study of PD-1 blockade in classical Hodgkin lymphoma. Study in general: Patients were administered nivolumab (3 mg/kg intravenously) every 2 weeks.

After autologous stem cell transplantation all patients relapsed, and prior brentuximab vedotin exposure differed between cohorts. Study observations and caveats: CD4+ TCR diversity climbed significantly by C4D1, unlike CD8+ TCR diversity. Lower baseline TCR diversity marked trial partial responders and progressors. Patients starting nivolumab under 1 year after ASCT were excluded.

TCRdb keeps only in-frame clones here, not all; method: immunoSEQ multiplex PCR. The table shows 10,000 to 15,000 clones, with 91% occurring only once. In regard to this clone: Its antigen is not known.

This TCR was recovered from a human donor with classical Hodgkin lymphoma. Sequenced material: peripheral blood mononuclear cells (PBMCs), taken at baseline.

CDR3 loop: CASSLGRGTGTDTQYF. As DNA, the CDR3 is TGCGCCAGCAGCTTGGGACGGGGGACGGGCACAGATACGCAGTATTTT. V gene TRBV5-1 combines with J gene TRBJ2-3; D may be TRBD2 (6 bases). The germline gives CDR1 SGHRS, CDR2 YFSETQ. The CDR3 is 16 amino acids. V lost 0 bases and J 1 base, leaving 12 bases between the germline ends.